Reported below is one TCR beta chain. The CDR3 length is 14 residues. Germline CDR1 ENHRY, CDR2 SYGVKD. J lost 3 bases, V lost 10 bases, and 4 bases had no gene match. Sequencing used immunoSEQ multiplex PCR; TCRdb keeps in-frame clones, though not all of them. The table shows about 120,000 clones, with nearly 95% occurring only once. This entry comes from a study of control samples from healthy donors and cancer patients. Sequenced sample: blood. The chain has TRBV10-3 and TRBJ2-3; 13 bases line up with TRBD2. This clonotype was sampled from a man under 40 in good health. The CDR3 is CATTSGGETDTQYF. The CDR3 region has the DNA TGTGCCACTACTAGCGGGGGGGAAACAGATACGCAGTATTTT.